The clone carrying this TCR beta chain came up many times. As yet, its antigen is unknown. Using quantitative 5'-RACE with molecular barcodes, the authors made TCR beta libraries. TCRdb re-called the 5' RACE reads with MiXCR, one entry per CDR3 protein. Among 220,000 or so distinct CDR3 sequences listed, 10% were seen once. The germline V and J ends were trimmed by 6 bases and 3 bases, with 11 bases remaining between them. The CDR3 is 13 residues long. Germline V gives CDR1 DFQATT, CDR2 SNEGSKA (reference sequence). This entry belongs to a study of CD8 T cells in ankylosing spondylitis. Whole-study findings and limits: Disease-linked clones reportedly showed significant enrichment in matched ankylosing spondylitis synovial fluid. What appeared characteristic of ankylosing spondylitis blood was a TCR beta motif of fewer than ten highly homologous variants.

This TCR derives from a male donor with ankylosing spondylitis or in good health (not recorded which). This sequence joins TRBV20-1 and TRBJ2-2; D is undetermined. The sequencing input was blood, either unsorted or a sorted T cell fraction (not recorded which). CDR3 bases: TGCAGTGCCGAGTGGTTTGACACCGGGGAGCTGTTTTTT. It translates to CSAEWFDTGELFF.